This is a list of T cell receptor beta chains from one sample in a study of CD8 T cells in ankylosing spondylitis. TCRdb called the 5' RACE reads again in MiXCR, with one record for every CDR3 protein. The table lists almost 400,000 distinct CDR3 sequences, approximately 20% of them singletons, with around 16% in the top ten. Input material: blood, either unsorted or a sorted T cell fraction (not recorded which). The receptors shown here come from a male donor with ankylosing spondylitis. The CDR3 runs from the conserved cysteine through the conserved F or W. D genes are given only for firm matches. Not every row has a clone size; where given, it reads once, few, many or a size class.

V gene,J gene,CDR3 length,clone size,D gene,CDR3 protein,CDR3 DNA
TRBV20-1,TRBJ2-7,16,NA,TRBD2,CSASPVAGLSSYEQYF,TGCAGTGCTAGTCCTGTAGCGGGACTTAGCTCCTACGAGCAGTACTTC
TRBV5-1,TRBJ2-7,15,few,NA,CASSPSGGNNYEQYF,TGCGCCAGCAGCCCATCAGGAGGGAATAACTACGAGCAGTACTTC
TRBV25-1,TRBJ2-2,14,few,NA,CASSERGDTGELFF,TGTGCCAGCAGTGAACGAGGGGACACCGGGGAGCTGTTTTTT
TRBV7-9,TRBJ2-3,12,few,NA,CASSLPIGTGNF,TGTGCCAGCAGCCTTCCGATTGGGACTGGAAATTTT
TRBV10-3,TRBJ2-3,16,once,TRBD2,CAISEESGRGTDTQYF,TGTGCCATCAGTGAAGAGAGCGGGAGGGGTACAGATACGCAGTATTTT
TRBV6-5,TRBJ1-4,14,NA,NA,CASSSGVWNEKLFF,TGTGCCAGCAGTTCAGGCGTCTGGAATGAAAAACTGTTTTTT
TRBV18,TRBJ2-1,15,NA,TRBD2,CASSETLAGKNEQFF,TGTGCCAGCTCTGAAACTTTAGCGGGAAAGAATGAGCAGTTCTTC
TRBV9,TRBJ2-7,16,NA,NA,CASSATTSRASYEQYF,TGTGCCAGCAGCGCCACTACTAGCAGGGCCTCCTACGAGCAGTACTTC
TRBV7-9,TRBJ1-2,13,NA,NA,CASSFDGPGGYTF,TGTGCCAGCAGCTTTGACGGGCCCGGCGGCTACACCTTC
TRBV15,TRBJ2-4,16,NA,NA,CATSSFWGLAKNIQYF,TGTGCCACCAGCAGTTTTTGGGGTCTAGCCAAAAACATTCAGTACTTC
TRBV19,TRBJ2-7,13,NA,NA,CASSTGRGYEQYF,TGTGCCAGTAGTACTGGCAGGGGCTACGAGCAGTACTTC
TRBV29-1,TRBJ2-1,14,NA,NA,CSVQTSGSYNEQFF,TGCAGCGTCCAGACTAGTGGTTCCTACAATGAGCAGTTCTTC
TRBV12-3/TRBV12-4,TRBJ1-5,12,NA,NA,CASSGPQQPQHF,TGTGCCAGCAGTGGACCGCAACAGCCCCAGCATTTT
TRBV5-1,TRBJ2-6,19,NA,NA,CASSIGDRPRSSGANVLTF,TGCGCCAGCAGCATCGGGGACCGACCGCGTTCCTCTGGGGCCAACGTCCTGACTTTC
TRBV15,TRBJ2-2,15,few,NA,CATSRDPGVTGELFF,TGTGCCACCAGCAGAGATCCAGGAGTCACCGGGGAGCTGTTTTTT
TRBV29-1,TRBJ1-3,13,few,NA,CSVGQSSGNTIYF,TGCAGCGTTGGACAGAGCTCTGGAAACACCATATATTTT
TRBV27,TRBJ1-2,16,few,TRBD1,CASSLSTTGGASGYTF,TGTGCCAGCAGTTTATCGACGACAGGGGGCGCATCTGGCTACACCTTC
TRBV6-2/TRBV6-3,TRBJ2-7,15,few,TRBD2,CASIKGLAENYEQYF,TGTGCCAGCATCAAAGGACTAGCGGAGAACTACGAGCAGTACTTC
TRBV20-1,TRBJ2-1,15,NA,TRBD1,CSAPNGDRGSNEQFF,TGCAGTGCTCCCAACGGGGACAGGGGTTCCAATGAGCAGTTCTTC
TRBV2,TRBJ2-7,12,NA,TRBD2,CASKASGYEQYF,TGTGCCAGCAAGGCTAGCGGGTACGAGCAGTACTTC
TRBV20-1,TRBJ2-2,13,many,NA,CSASRAVTGELFF,TGCAGTGCTAGTAGGGCAGTTACCGGGGAGCTGTTTTTT
TRBV27,TRBJ2-2,17,many,TRBD2,CASSLQPSGRAAGELFF,TGTGCCAGCAGTTTACAGCCTAGCGGGAGGGCCGCCGGGGAGCTGTTTTTT
TRBV24-1,TRBJ2-4,15,NA,NA,CATYHTLGAKNIQYF,TGTGCCACCTATCACACTCTGGGAGCCAAAAACATTCAGTACTTC
TRBV29-1,TRBJ2-2,14,few,TRBD1,CSVGLTGDTGELFF,TGCAGCGTTGGTTTAACAGGGGACACCGGGGAGCTGTTTTTT
TRBV5-1,TRBJ1-2,12,few,NA,CASSLPGSGYTF,TGCGCCAGCAGCTTGCCGGGTTCTGGCTACACCTTC
TRBV4-1,TRBJ2-2,15,few,TRBD2,CASSPGLLNTGELFF,TGCGCCAGCAGCCCGGGACTATTAAACACCGGGGAGCTGTTTTTT
TRBV20-1,TRBJ2-7,15,NA,TRBD2,CSPSSRGLADYEQYF,TGCAGTCCTTCCTCCCGGGGACTAGCGGATTACGAGCAGTACTTC
TRBV20-1,TRBJ1-5,15,few,NA,CSARQATLSNQPQHF,TGCAGTGCTAGACAGGCAACCCTTAGCAATCAGCCCCAGCATTTT
TRBV5-1,TRBJ1-1,16,NA,NA,CASSLTTGSTNTEAFF,TGCGCCAGCAGCTTAACCACGGGATCGACAAACACTGAAGCTTTCTTT
TRBV11-2,TRBJ2-7,14,NA,NA,CASSLAWNTYEQYF,TGTGCCAGCAGCTTAGCCTGGAACACCTACGAGCAGTACTTC
TRBV6-5,TRBJ2-7,14,few,NA,CASSLRDTDYEQYF,TGTGCCAGCAGTTTGAGGGACACTGACTACGAGCAGTACTTC
TRBV29-1,TRBJ1-1,13,few,NA,CSAPSTRGSEAFF,TGCAGCGCTCCCTCGACACGAGGGTCTGAAGCTTTCTTT